This T cell receptor (beta chain) was identified during a study of cytomegalovirus exposure and HLA in healthy donors (dated by TCRdb to about 2017). Context from the whole study: According to an earlier analysis of several hundred of the donors, about 190 million T cells yielded 95 million to 140 million unique TCR beta sequences and about 300 Gb of sequence data. Both class I and class II loci were covered by HLA typing, at four-digit resolution. The study used immunosequencing to profile the T cell repertoires of more than 650 subjects and linked those repertoires to cytomegalovirus serostatus. A separate validation cohort of 100 to 150 different subjects was used in addition to the roughly 670-subject first cohort. Donor age, sex, ethnicity and CMV serostatus were compiled together with the repertoire data. To predict cytomegalovirus infection status, the study combined high-throughput TCR immunosequencing, statistical association of individual TCRs with disease status, and machine learning. All discovery cohort repertoires had been generated on a single sequencing platform. Approximately 310 gigabases of sequencing data and 78 million or so unique TCR sequences were included in an early release covering about 700 HLA-typed donors. In a later analysis, previously published TCR beta repertoires from fewer than 750 donors were re-analyzed and high-resolution HLA genotyping was added so that TCR occurrence patterns could be studied. Among the roughly 390 genotyped donors, under 90% belonged to the genetic ancestry cluster associated with self-reported Caucasian donors. A later genetic analysis used genome-wide SNP genotypes for about 65% of the 666 donors, treating that subset as a discovery cohort. The later analysis used no new phenotypic data to find candidate immune exposures, relying instead on TCR beta sequences and their occurrence across donors. To decide whether each TCR beta V gene segment behaved as functional or pseudogenic, an earlier analysis of some 540 of the donors relied on high-throughput TCR beta sequencing. Because of strong linkage in the cohort, five DR-DQ haplotypes were treated as single units for association and clustering. Across some 400 genotyped donors of the cohort, an average of 235,054 unique TCR beta nucleotide sequences per donor were sequenced, and approximately 19% of those sequences were non-productive. The study aimed to test whether cataloging public T cell receptors could reveal signatures of past pathogen exposure. Typing coverage varied by locus: roughly 629-640 donors for A, B, C, DRB1 and DQB1; about 520 for DQA1; 606 for DPA1; 450 to 480 for DPB1. Paper-wide results and their limitations: A few of the identified cytomegalovirus-associated TCR beta chains were confirmed in vitro to be specific for cytomegalovirus antigens. Because the 87-base-pair reads could not distinguish some IMGT-functional V segments, including TRBV6-2 and TRBV6-3, those segments were excluded. According to a later genetic analysis, donors in an Asian-associated ancestry cluster had fewer N-insertions in productive TCRs than the approximately 610-donor mean. A later analysis found that TCR association rates varied across HLA loci, with DRB1 alleles showing the most associated TCRs and HLA-C alleles the fewest. CMV serostatus was the only immune exposure information available for the cohort. The classifier was reported to diagnose cytomegalovirus status with high specificity and sensitivity in both the original and validation cohorts. Roughly 15 rarely observed V segments, including chromosome 9 orphons, were excluded from the earlier analysis of a few hundred of the donors because counts were too low. In a later analysis, HLA-associated TCR beta chains were found to be more clonally expanded and to have lower generation probabilities than equally common non-associated chains. In the study, 150 to 200 TCR beta chains were listed as associated with cytomegalovirus. A further reported finding was that TCR beta sequences accurately predicted the HLA-A and HLA-B alleles for most subjects in the first cohort. In a later analysis, most CMV-associated TCR beta chains were found to appear HLA-restricted, with HLA associations seemingly driven largely by CMV exposure. The cohort was sequenced for TCR beta chains only, and without alpha or paired-chain data the features that could be detected were limited. In an earlier analysis of more than 500 of the donors, most TCR beta V segments appeared in productive rearrangements about 87% or about 30% of the time, broadly matching IMGT annotations. Correlated functional status among segregating V segments might be attributable to linkage disequilibrium, but an unknown experimental factor could not be ruled out. Strong co-occurrence of HLA alleles, especially DR and DQ, made assigning TCR associations to individual alleles difficult. In a later analysis, around 17,000 TCR beta sequences were associated with specific HLA alleles at a false discovery rate of 0.05. A group of highly shared sequence variants was considered likely to be a technical artifact of the sequencing pipeline. HLA typing was unavailable for some donors at each locus, so association tests used only the typed subset. The authors suggested that the approach could potentially be extended to other disease states and immunological phenotypes. An association between a missense DCLRE1C variant and V-gene and J-gene trimming of TCR beta chains was found in a later genetic analysis and replicated in an independent cohort. The presence/absence analyses assumed that sequencing depth was roughly uniform across donors, and that assumption may not be true. While some public TCRs were present in many individuals, most TCR sequences turned up only very rarely across donors. In a later analysis, several top co-occurrence clusters were reported to appear linked to parvovirus B19, influenza, CMV and Epstein-Barr virus.

Reading from cysteine to phenylalanine, the CDR3 counts 15 amino acids. Here the CDR3 DNA is all that survives: 45 bases in frame from base 1. CDR1 and CDR2, per the germline V gene, are SNHLY and FYNNEI. The method was the immunoSEQ multiplex PCR assay. A mixture of 60 forward primers for TCR Vbeta segments and 13 reverse primers for TCR Jbeta segments was used in the multiplex PCR. The CDR3 region of rearranged TCR beta genes was amplified from genomic DNA with a multiplex PCR assay. Amplified TCR beta libraries were sequenced as 87-base-pair reads on the Illumina HiSeq System. As for how the authors treated the data: A later analysis tallied about 77 million unique TCR beta chains across the 660 or so repertoires, and around 10 million of those chains were shared by two or more donors. A nearest-neighbor algorithm error-corrected the raw reads and collapsed the reads into unique sequences, merging closely related sequences to remove PCR and sequencing errors. CDR3 sequences were aligned to IMGT reference sequences to assign V, D and J gene segments. For a sequence to be retained, at least a six-nucleotide match to both a V gene segment and a J gene segment was required. Rearrangements were classified as productive when the CDR3 lacked stop codons and remained in frame with V and J, and all other rearrangements were classified as non-productive. Following IMGT convention, CDR3 was defined as the stretch from the second conserved V-encoded cysteine up to the conserved J-encoded phenylalanine. In an earlier analysis of more than 550 of the donors, sequences lacking an unambiguous match to a single V gene segment were excluded. In an earlier analysis of some 590 of the donors, a V segment was called functional when productive rearrangements were above 56.7%, and segregating when the standard deviation between donors exceeded 5%. To diagnose cytomegalovirus status from the catalog of TCR beta chain sequences, a statistical classification framework was built. In a later analysis, TCR nucleotide sequences were compared against IMGT/GENE-DB human TR gene sequences so that V and J genes could be assigned. The TCRdist pipeline was used in a later analysis to assign CDR3 sequences and most-parsimonious VDJ recombination scenarios. In a later analysis, every TCR beta chain was defined by the combination of its CDR3 amino acid sequence and its V-gene family, and reads without a unique V-gene family were dropped. In a later analysis, approximately 590 highly shared, low-generation-probability nucleotide sequences were removed to address suspected cross-contamination and a sequencing artifact. In a later analysis, a clonal expansion index for each public chain was calculated from normalized within-repertoire ranks of inferred template counts. Generation probabilities in a later analysis came from a VDJ recombination model fitted to out-of-frame rearrangements, and those results were checked against IGoR. In a later analysis, TCR-TCR, TCR-HLA and TCR-CMV co-occurrence was scored with hypergeometric tests, and a repertoire-size bias correction was applied to TCR pairs. To estimate false discovery rates, a later analysis permuted the HLA or CMV assignments 20 times. A later analysis grouped co-occurring TCRs with DBSCAN, adding TCRdist sequence similarity when clustering within HLA-allele-positive subsets. For co-occurrence clustering, repertoires with fewer than 30,000 or more than 120,000 public chains were excluded, along with four or five repertoires with anomalous nucleotide sharing. Entries here come from immuneACCESS through TCRdb and include only in-frame sequences with V and J called. Some clones fail to appear in such tables; in the studies checked, an unresolved V gene covers under half of the shortfall, and the cause of the remainder is unknown. V, J and clone size are taken as reported in that table, and D and trimming were inferred from the DNA itself. This sample lists around 190,000 clones; 70% to 85% were detected once. Together, the top ten hold approximately 0.7% of the sample.

The cohort comprised several hundred healthy bone marrow donors. All cohort members were sampled while nominally healthy, although unrecorded immune exposures were likely present. The donor was CMV seronegative and belonged to the group of over 350 seronegative cohort members. A peripheral blood sample was provided by each donor, and peripheral blood mononuclear cells were used for TCR beta sequencing. The Qiagen DNeasy Blood Extraction Kit was used to extract genomic DNA from the blood cell samples. As concerns this clone: Its specific antigen is unknown. No per-base quality is available; no much larger clone lies one base away.

The clonotype comes from a woman between 40 and 55 years old in good health and CMV-seronegative. The chain was built from TRBV2 and TRBJ2-5, and 7 bases in between align with TRBD2. The assigned J gene may be wrong: the sequence end matches TRBJ2-7 better. The sample taken for sequencing was PBMCs. CDR3 region: CASSDPAGRSYEQYF. In nucleotides, the sequence is TGTGCCAGCAGTGACCCAGCGGGAAGGTCCTACGAGCAGTACTTC.